This T cell receptor (beta chain) derives from a study of T cell repertoires in cytomegalovirus infection. TCRdb ran MiXCR on the reads and lists one entry per CDR3 protein. The table lists under 50,000 distinct CDR3 sequences, about a fifth of them singletons. Details on this clonotype: Its target is unknown.

CDR3 length: 15 amino acids. The V gene lost 3 bases and the J gene lost 5 bases, with 17 bases spanning the gap. V gene TRBV12-3 or TRBV12-4 combines with J gene TRBJ2-7, with D possibly being TRBD1 or TRBD2 (5 bases each). The sequencing used CD8+ T cells from cultured PBMCs, collected from culture after CMV antigen stimulation. The receptor's source is a human donor in good health (CMV status not recorded). Some clones in this sample may be carry-over from other donors' samples. The CDR3, as DNA: TGTGCCAGCAGTTTGGGGAGAGGGGTTTACGACGAGCAGTACTTC. It encodes CASSLGRGVYDEQYF.